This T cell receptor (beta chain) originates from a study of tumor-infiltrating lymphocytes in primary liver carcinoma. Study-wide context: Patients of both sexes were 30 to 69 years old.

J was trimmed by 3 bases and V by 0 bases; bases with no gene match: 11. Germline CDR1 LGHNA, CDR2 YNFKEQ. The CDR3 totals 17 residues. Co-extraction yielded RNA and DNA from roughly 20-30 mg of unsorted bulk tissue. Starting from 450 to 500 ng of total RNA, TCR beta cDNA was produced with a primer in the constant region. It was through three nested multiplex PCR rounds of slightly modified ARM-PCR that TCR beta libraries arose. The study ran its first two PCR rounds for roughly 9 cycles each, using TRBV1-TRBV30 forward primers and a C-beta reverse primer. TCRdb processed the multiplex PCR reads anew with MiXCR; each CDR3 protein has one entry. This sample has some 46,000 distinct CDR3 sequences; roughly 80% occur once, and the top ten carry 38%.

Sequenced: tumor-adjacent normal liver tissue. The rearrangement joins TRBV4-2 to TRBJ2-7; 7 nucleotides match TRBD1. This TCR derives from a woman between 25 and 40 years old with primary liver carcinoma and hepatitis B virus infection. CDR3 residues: CASSQEGRGGSHYEQYF. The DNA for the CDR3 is TGTGCCAGCAGCCAAGAGGGTCGAGGGGGCTCGCACTACGAGCAGTACTTC.